The rows below give T cell receptor beta chains drawn from one sample of a study of human thymus T cells. Sequenced by immunoSEQ multiplex PCR; TCRdb stores in-frame clones only, minus some. This table holds tens of thousands of clones, 95% found once. Sequenced: thymus tissue. Every receptor here comes from a girl in the first two years of life with a congenital heart defect but otherwise immunologically healthy. Both conserved end residues are part of each CDR3. The order of the fields is J gene, clone size, D gene, V gene, CDR3 protein, CDR3 DNA. D genes are given only for firm matches. Size values are once, few and many counts, or a class for expanded clones, and some rows have none.

TRBJ2-2	NA	NA	TRBV7-2	CASSFGAWGTGELFF	TGTGCCAGCAGCTTCGGAGCCTGGGGGACCGGGGAGCTGTTTTTT
TRBJ1-2	NA	NA	TRBV6-1	CASSDKTEANYGYTF	TGTGCCAGCAGTGACAAGACAGAAGCTAACTATGGCTACACCTTC
TRBJ1-4	few	NA	TRBV20-1	CSAIPFRNF	TGCAGTGCCATACCGTTTCGGAACTTT
TRBJ2-7	NA	NA	TRBV19	CASSIDHGQPLNLGDEQYF	TGTGCCAGTAGTATAGATCACGGGCAGCCACTTAACTTGGGGGACGAGCAGTACTTC
TRBJ2-5	NA	TRBD1	TRBV25-1	CASSAGTGDVETQYF	TGTGCCAGCAGTGCGGGGACAGGGGATGTAGAGACCCAGTACTTC
TRBJ2-7	once	NA	TRBV28	CASSLNNDGEQYF	TGTGCCAGCAGTTTGAATAATGACGGAGAGCAGTACTTC
TRBJ1-2	once	TRBD1	TRBV5-1	CASSSPGTGSNYGYTF	TGCGCCAGCAGCTCACCCGGGACAGGATCTAACTATGGCTACACCTTC
TRBJ2-3	NA	NA	TRBV4-3	CASSDIKGADTQYF	TGCGCCAGCAGCGATATAAAGGGTGCAGATACGCAGTATTTT
TRBJ2-2	NA	NA	TRBV11-1	CASSNHEGTGELFF	TGTGCCAGCAGCAACCACGAGGGAACCGGGGAGCTGTTTTTT
TRBJ1-2	NA	NA	TRBV6-6	CASSSAAGPYGYTF	TGTGCCAGCAGTTCAGCTGCCGGACCCTATGGCTACACCTTC
TRBJ2-1	NA	NA	TRBV14	CASSPEKRVYNEQFF	TGTGCCAGCAGCCCCGAAAAGCGGGTCTACAATGAGCAGTTCTTC
TRBJ2-7	NA	TRBD2	TRBV27	CASRADLGGYEQYF	TGTGCCAGCAGGGCGGATTTGGGGGGGTACGAGCAGTACTTC
TRBJ1-1	NA	TRBD1	TRBV27	CASSGQDENTEAFF	TGTGCCAGCAGTGGACAGGACGAGAACACTGAAGCTTTCTTT
TRBJ1-1	NA	NA	TRBV7-2	CASAPRHPASEAFF	TGTGCCAGCGCCCCCCGCCACCCCGCCTCTGAAGCTTTCTTT
TRBJ2-7	NA	NA	TRBV6-5	CASRPRHQHYEQYF	TGTGCCAGCCGGCCTCGACACCAGCACTACGAGCAGTACTTC
TRBJ2-7	NA	NA	TRBV11-2	CASSLEVGPNPGSPTYEQYF	TGTGCCAGCAGCTTAGAAGTGGGACCAAATCCCGGGTCCCCGACCTACGAGCAGTACTTC
TRBJ1-5	NA	NA	TRBV28	CASSFLDGPAYYSNQPQHF	TGTGCCAGCAGTTTCCTCGACGGACCAGCCTACTATAGCAATCAGCCCCAGCATTTT
TRBJ1-1	NA	NA	TRBV30	CAWIGLPQGGGLGEAFF	TGTGCCTGGATAGGTCTCCCACAGGGTGGGGGTCTGGGTGAAGCTTTCTTT
TRBJ2-7	NA	NA	TRBV5-1	CASSKGPLSYEQYF	TGCGCCAGCTCCAAGGGTCCCCTCTCCTACGAGCAGTACTTC
TRBJ1-1	once	TRBD1	TRBV25-1	CASSESGGINAEAFF	TGTGCCAGCAGTGAATCAGGGGGGATCAACGCTGAAGCTTTCTTT
TRBJ2-7	NA	NA	TRBV4-3	CASSQFRAGHPYEQYF	TGCGCCAGCAGCCAATTCAGAGCGGGACATCCCTACGAGCAGTACTTC
TRBJ2-7	NA	TRBD1	TRBV5-1	CASSARQGRPYEQYF	TGCGCCAGCAGCGCACGACAGGGGAGACCTTACGAGCAGTACTTC
TRBJ1-1	NA	NA	TRBV18	CASSPRYDTEAFF	TGTGCCAGCTCACCACGGTACGACACTGAAGCTTTCTTT
TRBJ1-2	NA	NA	TRBV14	CASSQERRFYGYTF	TGTGCCAGCAGCCAGGAACGGAGATTCTATGGCTACACCTTC
TRBJ1-2	NA	NA	TRBV15	CATGTGFPPYGYTF	TGTGCCACCGGTACTGGCTTCCCCCCTTATGGCTACACCTTC
TRBJ1-5	NA	NA	TRBV25-1	CASSDPGRVESQPQHF	TGTGCCAGCAGTGACCCCGGGAGGGTTGAGAGTCAGCCCCAGCATTTT
TRBJ2-4	NA	NA	TRBV7-2	CASSLGPAKNIQYF	TGTGCCAGCAGCTTAGGGCCCGCCAAAAACATTCAGTACTTC
TRBJ1-1	NA	NA	TRBV6-4	CASSDEQGSEAFF	TGTGCCAGCAGTGACGAACAGGGTAGCGAAGCTTTCTTT
TRBJ2-3	NA	NA	TRBV14	CASSHILGLDTQYF	TGTGCCAGCAGCCATATTCTCGGACTAGATACGCAGTATTTT
TRBJ1-3	NA	NA	TRBV19	CASSLGPLRWGTSSGNTIYF	TGTGCCAGTAGTCTAGGGCCCCTCCGTTGGGGCACCAGCTCTGGAAACACCATATATTTT
TRBJ2-7	NA	TRBD2	TRBV5-4	CASSPGPRGLAETYEQYF	TGTGCCAGCAGCCCGGGGCCGAGGGGACTAGCGGAAACCTACGAGCAGTACTTC
TRBJ1-4	NA	NA	TRBV6-1	CASSAKWGGWDEKLFF	TGTGCCAGCAGTGCCAAATGGGGGGGATGGGATGAAAAACTGTTTTTT
TRBJ1-2	NA	TRBD1	TRBV10-3	CAISESQGARVDGYTF	TGTGCCATCAGTGAGTCGCAGGGGGCGAGGGTGGATGGCTACACCTTC
TRBJ2-5	NA	NA	TRBV5-1	CASSRGPSKETQYF	TGCGCCAGCAGCCGAGGGCCTTCCAAAGAGACCCAGTACTTC
TRBJ2-1	NA	NA	TRBV7-8	CASSFGPPYNEQFF	TGTGCCAGCAGCTTTGGTCCCCCCTACAATGAGCAGTTCTTC
TRBJ2-7	once	NA	TRBV30	CAWSGRSYEQYF	TGTGCCTGGAGTGGGCGGTCCTACGAGCAGTACTTC
TRBJ2-7	once	NA	TRBV5-4	CASSFGESRTYEQYF	TGTGCCAGCAGCTTCGGGGAATCGCGAACCTACGAGCAGTACTTC
TRBJ2-1	NA	NA	TRBV5-6	CASGIEGLGNEQFF	TGTGCCAGCGGCATCGAGGGCCTGGGAAATGAGCAGTTCTTC
TRBJ1-1	NA	TRBD1	TRBV10-2	CASTRQGAMNTEAFF	TGCGCCAGCACCCGACAGGGGGCCATGAACACTGAAGCTTTCTTT
TRBJ2-7	NA	TRBD2	TRBV7-6	CASSQPTGGRSYEQYF	TGTGCCAGCAGCCAACCGACGGGGGGACGGTCATACGAGCAGTACTTC
TRBJ2-1	NA	TRBD2	TRBV5-6	CASSLGLGTSGIDEQFF	TGTGCCAGCAGCTTGGGTCTTGGGACTAGCGGGATCGATGAGCAGTTCTTC